These 24 T cell receptor beta chains originate from one sample sequenced in a study of blood T cell repertoires in COVID-19. Generated by immunoSEQ multiplex PCR, the TCRdb table keeps only in-frame clones and is missing some. Of approximately 40,000 clones in the sample, about 88% were seen once. Sequences were obtained from peripheral blood. The receptors stem from a human donor in a cohort sampled during active COVID-19.

This chain connects TRBV3-1 (or the pseudogene TRBV3-2) to TRBJ1-3; the match to TRBD1 covers 7 bases. The ends lost 2 bases at V and 0 bases at J; junction bases unmatched: 7. Germline-derived CDR1 and CDR2 are LGHDT and YNNKEL (reference sequence). The CDR3 is 17 amino acids. CDR3 coding DNA: TGTGCCAGCAGCCAAAAGTTCGACAGGGTCTCTGGAAACACCATATATTTT. This encodes CASSQKFDRVSGNTIYF.

The CDR3: CASSLAGVIKELFF. CDR3 bases: TGTGCCAGCAGTTTGGCGGGGGTGATAAAGGAGCTGTTTTTT. This sequence joins TRBV28 and TRBJ2-2, with 7 bases identical to TRBD2. The CDR3 consists of 14 residues. Germline V gene lookup returns CDR1 MDHEN and CDR2 SYDVKM. V was pared by 3 bases and J by 10 bases, with 8 bases of the junction left unmatched. The complete variable domain, with remaining parts taken from reference TRBV28 and TRBJ2-2, reads DVKVTQSSRYLVKRTGEKVFLECVQDMDHENMFWYRQDPGLGLRLIYFSYDVKMKEKGDIPEGYSVSREKKERFSLILESASTNQTSMYLCASSLAGVIKELFFGEGSRLTVL.

The chain has TRBV7-9 and TRBJ2-1; 8 nucleotides match TRBD2. From germline, CDR1 is SEHNR and CDR2 FQNEAQ (reference sequence). The CDR3 has 15 residues. V was pared by 5 bases and J by 7 bases, with 10 bases of the junction left unmatched. In DNA form, the CDR3 reads TGTGCCAGCAGCGCAAGCGGGGGCCCTTGGAATGAGCAGTTCTTC. Residues: CASSASGGPWNEQFF.

The chain is built from TRBV7-9 and TRBJ2-5, with a tentative D call TRBD1 (5 bases). The CDR3 covers 16 residues. The germline CDR1 and CDR2 sequences are SEHNR and FQNEAQ (reference sequence). Trimming removed 6 bases from V and 5 bases from J, with 22 bases in between. In DNA form, the CDR3 reads TGTGCCAGCAGACCCCCGGCCACTCAGGGATGGGAGACCCAGTACTTC. As protein: CASRPPATQGWETQYF.

The J gene is TRBJ2-2, the V gene TRBV18; TRBD2 might be the D (5 bases). Germline V gene lookup returns CDR1 KGHSH and CDR2 LQKENI. V lost 2 bases and J 5 bases, leaving 9 bases between the germline ends. The CDR3 contains 14 residues. CDR3 protein: CASSPWGATGELFF. DNA of the CDR3: TGTGCCAGCTCACCATGGGGAGCAACCGGGGAGCTGTTTTTT.

The V gene is TRBV28, the J gene TRBJ2-3; 7 bases agree with TRBD2. This CDR3 spans 15 amino acids. Trimming at V came to 5 bases and at J to 4 bases, leaving 9 bases not matched to a gene. The germline gives CDR1 MDHEN, CDR2 SYDVKM. CDR3 residues: CASSPASGAADTQYF. The DNA for the CDR3 is TGTGCCAGCAGTCCAGCTAGCGGCGCCGCAGATACGCAGTATTTT.

The chain joins TRBV6-5 to TRBJ2-1, with no clear D. In germline, CDR1 is MNHEY, CDR2 SVGAGI. The CDR3 length is 15 residues. Trimming removed 6 bases from V and 7 bases from J, with 19 bases in between. CDR3 residues: CASSLGYGSGNEQFF. As DNA, the CDR3 is TGTGCCAGCAGCCTCGGGTATGGCTCCGGGAATGAGCAGTTCTTC.

The sample holds one count of this clone. V and J are TRBV29-1 and TRBJ2-7; perhaps TRBD1 as D (5 bases). This CDR3 contains 11 residues. Germline values: CDR1 SQVTM, CDR2 ANQGSEA. The ends were cut back, 4 bases at V and 3 bases at J, with 7 bases in the middle. The CDR3, as DNA: TGCAGCGTTGCAGACAGCTACGAGCAGTACTTC. Protein: CSVADSYEQYF.

The chain recombines TRBV10-3 with TRBJ2-4; 8 positions match TRBD1. The J segment lost 8 bases and the V segment lost 6 bases, leaving 6 bases of the junction unmatched. Per germline, CDR1 ENHRY and CDR2 SYGVKD. The CDR3 runs 13 residues. The CDR3 protein is CAISYRGTDIQYF. CDR3 sequence (DNA): TGTGCCATCAGCTACAGGGGGACGGACATTCAGTACTTC.

The chain combines TRBV5-1 with TRBJ2-3; 8 bases align to TRBD1. The CDR3 runs to 15 residues. CDR1 SGHRS and CDR2 YFSETQ come from the germline V gene. The junction had 6 bases not matched to a gene; V was cut back by 5 bases and J by 1 base. The CDR3 nucleotides are TGCGCCAGCAGGTGGACAGGGTTCGGCACAGATACGCAGTATTTT. As protein: CASRWTGFGTDTQYF.

The J gene is TRBJ2-4, the V gene TRBV21-1; the table's D gene call, TRBD1, was not cross checked with the DNA. TRBV21-1 constitutes a pseudogene. The CDR3 loop spans 15 amino acids. DNA of the CDR3: TGTGCCAGCACCGGGACAGGTTTAGCCAAAAACATTCAGTACTTC. Residues: CASTGTGLAKNIQYF.

V gene TRBV16 combines with J gene TRBJ1-5; D not resolved. Deletions cut 1 base from V and 2 bases from J, with 12 bases between. The CDR3 extends over 16 amino acids. CDR1 is KGHSY, CDR2 FQNENV, per germline. CDR3 in amino acids: CASSQLPPPGNQPQHF. CDR3 bases: TGTGCCAGCAGCCAATTGCCTCCCCCGGGCAATCAGCCCCAGCATTTT.

The chain is built from TRBV5-1 and TRBJ2-1, with D perhaps TRBD2 (6 bases). The germline gives CDR1 SGHRS, CDR2 YFSETQ. Trimming cost V 7 bases and J 7 bases, with 18 bases left between them. There are 14 residues in the CDR3. The CDR3 nucleotides are TGCGCCAGCCGTCCCCTTCCCGGGGGAAATGAGCAGTTCTTC. It codes for CASRPLPGGNEQFF. Filled out from reference TRBV5-1 and TRBJ2-1, the complete variable domain reads KAGVTQTPRYLIKTRGQQVTLSCSPISGHRSVSWYQQTPGQGLQFLFEYFSETQRNKGNFPGRFSGRQFSNSRSEMNVSTLELGDSALYLCASRPLPGGNEQFFGPGTRLTVL.

The chain combines TRBV7-9 with TRBJ1-1; 8 bases line up with TRBD1. CDR3 size: 16 residues. V lost 3 bases, J lost 1 base, and 7 bases stayed unmatched. Germline V gene data show CDR1 as SEHNR and CDR2 as FQNEAQ (reference sequence). In DNA, the CDR3 is TGTGCCAGCAGCTTTATACCGGGACAGGCGAACACTGAAGCTTTCTTT. Its protein is CASSFIPGQANTEAFF.

V and J are TRBV11-2 and TRBJ2-7, with unresolved D. Per the germline V gene, CDR1 is SGHAT and CDR2 is FQNNGV. The CDR3 is 14 residues long. V lost 0 bases and J 2 bases, leaving 8 bases between the germline ends. CDR3: CASSLDPGPYEQYF. CDR3 sequence (DNA): TGTGCCAGCAGCTTAGATCCAGGCCCCTACGAGCAGTACTTC. Supplemented by reference TRBV11-2 and TRBJ2-7, the full variable domain reads EAGVAQSPRYKIIEKRQSVAFWCNPISGHATLYWYQQILGQGPKLLIQFQNNGVVDDSQLPKDRFSAERLKGVDSTLKIQPAKLEDSAVYLCASSLDPGPYEQYFGPGTRLTVT.

The V gene is TRBV27, the J gene TRBJ1-1, with D uncertain. CDR1 is MNHEY, CDR2 SMNVEV, per germline (reference sequence). The CDR3 totals 12 residues. V was trimmed by 6 bases and J by 8 bases, leaving 13 bases between them. CDR3: CASSPRSGEAFF. As DNA, the CDR3 is TGTGCCAGCAGCCCTAGGTCCGGGGAAGCTTTCTTT.

The chain couples TRBV7-3 to TRBJ1-3; D remains unclear. Germline V gene lookup returns CDR1 SGHTA and CDR2 FQGTGA. V lost 6 bases and J lost 0, with 21 bases in between. This CDR3 contains 18 residues. CDR3 amino acids: CASSDFKDLRDSGNTIYF. The DNA of the CDR3 is TGTGCCAGCAGTGATTTTAAGGACTTGAGGGACTCTGGAAACACCATATATTTT.

This chain connects TRBV6-5 to TRBJ1-3; 7 positions agree with TRBD1. The CDR3 consists of 11 residues. Germline V gives CDR1 MNHEY, CDR2 SVGAGI. V lost 8 bases to trimming and J lost 11 bases; unmatched junction nucleotides: 6. The CDR3: CASSDRAPIYF. The CDR3 bases are TGTGCCAGCTCAGACAGGGCGCCCATATATTTT.

The V gene is TRBV19, the J gene TRBJ2-1; D remains unclear. V was clipped by 0 bases and J by 9 bases, with 12 bases between them. CDR1 is LNHDA, CDR2 SQIVND, per germline (reference sequence). This CDR3 contains 14 residues. This CDR3 is CASSIDVRHGEQFF. The DNA for the CDR3 is TGTGCCAGTAGTATAGATGTCAGGCATGGTGAGCAGTTCTTC.

This clone is deemed medium-sized. The chain combines TRBV27 with TRBJ2-1; D is perhaps TRBD1 (5 bases). This CDR3 is 14 amino acids long. CDR1 MNHEY and CDR2 SMNVEV come from the germline V gene (reference sequence). V lost 8 bases, J lost 8 bases, and 19 bases lay in between. CDR3: CASGHRASRDEQFF. CDR3 nucleotides: TGTGCCAGCGGACACCGGGCGAGCCGCGATGAGCAGTTCTTC.

The gene calls are TRBV19 and TRBJ2-7; possible D gene TRBD2, 5 bases. This CDR3 has 15 residues. Germline V CDR1 and CDR2: LNHDA, SQIVND (reference sequence). V lost 7 bases and J lost 1, with 17 bases in between. The CDR3 coding sequence is TGTGCCAGTACAGTCAGTATCGGGATTTCCTACGAGCAGTACTTC. The encoded protein is CASTVSIGISYEQYF.

The V and J genes are TRBV3-1 (or the pseudogene TRBV3-2) and TRBJ1-2; D unresolved. This CDR3 spans 12 amino acids. V dropped 0 bases and J dropped 7 bases, with 6 bases sitting between them. CDR1 LGHDT and CDR2 YNNKEL come from the germline V gene (reference sequence). CDR3 nucleotides: TGTGCCAGCAGCCAAGATTATATTGGCTACACCTTC. The encoded protein is CASSQDYIGYTF.

The chain recombines TRBV7-9 with TRBJ1-5, with D uncertain. Per germline, CDR1 SEHNR and CDR2 FQNEAQ (reference sequence). The ends were cut back, 4 bases at V and 1 base at J, with 8 bases in the middle. CDR3 length: 14 residues. The CDR3 spells CASSSSGSNQPQHF. DNA for the CDR3: TGTGCCAGCAGCTCCTCGGGGAGCAATCAGCCCCAGCATTTT.

The CDR3 spells CASSLGTTSYEQYF. In nucleotides, the CDR3 is TGTGCCAGCAGCTTAGGGACTACCTCCTACGAGCAGTACTTC. The chain employs TRBV5-6 and TRBJ2-7; 7 bases are a match to TRBD2. Germline CDR1 and CDR2: SGHDT and YYEEEE. The CDR3 sequence is 14 residues long. Trimming removed 2 bases from V and 0 bases from J; junction bases left unmatched: 2. The entire variable domain, with the rest obtained from reference TRBV5-6 and TRBJ2-7, is as follows: DAGVTQSPTHLIKTRGQQVTLRCSPKSGHDTVSWYQQALGQGPQFIFQYYEEEERQRGNFPDRFSGHQFPNYSSELNVNALLLGDSALYLCASSLGTTSYEQYFGPGTRLTVT.